The 27 T cell receptor beta chains below all came from one sample that was sequenced in a study of patients and donors after allogeneic stem cell transplantation (dated by TCRdb to about 2020). Library preparation was by RT-PCR. The sample was run on a NextSeq 550. TCRdb ran its own pipeline on the public reads, namely fastp trimming at Q25 and MiXCR clone calling, and kept in-frame beta chains. Here each entry gathers all rows of one CDR3 protein and keeps the most common genes and DNA. Present in this sample are about 210,000 distinct CDR3 sequences, 38% of which were seen just once. Around a tenth of the sample is held by the ten biggest clonotypes. The sequenced sample consisted of blood, either unsorted or a sorted T cell fraction (not recorded which). These receptors all come from a human donor who was either an allogeneic HSCT recipient or a stem cell or donor lymphocyte infusion donor (not recorded which). It is not recorded whose cells these are; they may come from a transplant donor.

The V and J genes are TRBV10-3 and TRBJ2-1; D may match TRBD1 or TRBD2 (5 bases each). The germline V and J ends were trimmed by 5 bases and 9 bases, with 8 bases remaining between them. Germline CDR1 ENHRY, CDR2 SYGVKD. This CDR3 is 11 amino acids long. This CDR3 reads CAISRDGEQFF. The CDR3 DNA is TGTGCCATCAGTAGGGACGGTGAGCAGTTCTTC.

This clonotype occurred a few times. The V call is TRBV24-1, the J call TRBJ2-3; the D gene is possibly TRBD2 (6 bases). V was clipped by 5 bases and J by 0 bases, with 17 bases between them. CDR1 and CDR2 from the germline V gene are KGHDR and SFDVKD. This CDR3 spans 17 amino acids. CDR3 DNA sequence: TGTGCCACCAGTGGCCCTAAGGAGGGATCTAGCACAGATACGCAGTATTTT. Its protein is CATSGPKEGSSTDTQYF.

Remarks on this clonotype: At one end the junction does not follow the germline gene, possibly because of a read error. This sequence joins TRBV18 and TRBJ1-1, with D perhaps TRBD1 (5 bases). The CDR3 length is 15 residues. Germline V gives CDR1 KGHSH, CDR2 LQKENI. The CDR3 coding sequence is TGTGCCAGCTCACCCAGGGACCGGATGAACACTGAAGCTTCCTTT. This codes for CASSPRDRMNTEASF.

The rearrangement uses TRBV4-1 and TRBJ2-5; TRBD2 agrees at 7 bases. CDR3 length: 20 amino acids. From germline, CDR1 is MGHRA and CDR2 YSYEKL. Trimming took 1 base from V and 2 from J; bases not matched to a gene: 19. CDR3: CASSQVHVGGGTIRQETQYF. CDR3 DNA sequence: TGCGCCAGCAGCCAAGTCCACGTCGGCGGTGGGACTATTAGGCAAGAGACCCAGTACTTC.

This chain links TRBV7-3 with TRBJ2-1, with a tentative D call TRBD1 (5 bases). CDR1 and CDR2 (germline): SGHTA, FQGTGA. This CDR3 region has 13 residues. The germline V and J ends were trimmed by 5 bases and 5 bases, with 10 bases remaining between them. The CDR3 nucleotides read TGTGCCAGCAGCCGAGACAGAGACAATGAGCAGTTCTTC. It yields the protein CASSRDRDNEQFF. Full variable domain (missing parts from reference TRBV7-3 and TRBJ2-1): GAGVSQTPSNKVTEKGKYVELRCDPISGHTALYWYRQSLGQGPEFLIYFQGTGAADDSGLPNDRFFAVRPEGSVSTLKIQRTERGDSAVYLCASSRDRDNEQFFGPGTRLTVL.

The J gene is TRBJ2-3, the V gene TRBV5-1, with 13 bases matching TRBD2. The CDR3 is made up of 15 amino acids. V gave up 4 bases and J gave up 7 bases; unmatched junction bases: 6. CDR1 is SGHRS and CDR2 is YFSETQ in the germline V gene. CDR3 region: CASSAGLAGVNTQYF. CDR3 bases: TGCGCCAGCAGCGCCGGACTAGCGGGGGTGAATACGCAGTATTTT.

CDR3 residues: CASSPGTENSPLHF. The DNA for the CDR3 is TGTGCCAGCAGCCCCGGGACAGAGAATTCACCCCTCCACTTT. The chain has TRBV3-1 and TRBJ1-6, with TRBD1 identical over 7 bases. Germline V gene lookup returns CDR1 LGHDT and CDR2 YNNKEL (reference sequence). The ends lost 4 bases at V and 7 bases at J; junction bases unmatched: 4. This CDR3 comprises 14 residues.

This clonotype was detected a few times. The rearrangement links TRBV5-1 to TRBJ2-5; a weak D match, TRBD1 (5 bases). The CDR3 runs to 14 residues. Trimming took 2 bases from V and 4 from J, leaving 12 bases between them. Germline assignment: CDR1 SGHRS and CDR2 YFSETQ. DNA for the CDR3: TGCGCCAGCAGCTTAAGGGGCACGGCAGAGACCCAGTACTTC. This translates into CASSLRGTAETQYF.

The V gene is TRBV6-6, the J gene TRBJ2-7, with D possibly being TRBD1 or TRBD2 (5 bases each). This CDR3 is built from 16 residues. Germline V CDR1 and CDR2: MNHNY, SVGAGI (reference sequence). Between the trimmed V and J ends, which lost 0 bases and 0 bases, there was a span of 12 bases. This chain's CDR3 is CASSYSTGTGSYEQYF. For the CDR3, the DNA is TGTGCCAGCAGTTACTCGACCGGGACGGGCTCCTACGAGCAGTACTTC.

The rearrangement links TRBV20-1 to TRBJ1-1; D is undetermined. V was pared by 6 bases and J by 3 bases, with 11 bases between. This CDR3 region has 12 residues. The germline CDR1 and CDR2 sequences are DFQATT and SNEGSKA (reference sequence). This CDR3 reads CSASPGDTEAFF. The CDR3 nucleotides read TGCAGTGCGTCCCCCGGGGACACTGAAGCTTTCTTT.

This clonotype has just one count. V gene TRBV20-1 combines with J gene TRBJ2-7, with 8 bases identical to TRBD1. CDR3 size: 15 residues. CDR1 and CDR2 (germline): DFQATT, SNEGSKA (reference sequence). The J segment lost 4 bases and the V segment lost 0 bases, leaving 8 bases of the junction unmatched. The CDR3 is CSARDGQGTSYEQYF. CDR3 in DNA: TGCAGTGCTAGAGATGGACAGGGTACTTCGTACGAGCAGTACTTC.

The chain carries TRBV4-1 and TRBJ2-7, with D perhaps matching TRBD2 (5 bases). CDR1 is MGHRA and CDR2 is YSYEKL in the germline V gene. This CDR3 spans 13 amino acids. The V gene lost 1 base and the J gene lost 6 bases, with 10 bases spanning the gap. The CDR3 region is CASSQVPSFEQYF. The CDR3 DNA reads as TGCGCCAGCAGCCAAGTCCCTAGCTTCGAGCAGTACTTC.

This clonotype was detected a few times. The rearrangement uses TRBV14 and TRBJ2-3; tentatively, D is TRBD1 (7 bases). Germline lookup yields CDR1 SGHDN and CDR2 FVKESK. The CDR3 runs 16 residues. Trimming removed 5 bases at V and 2 bases at J, with 17 bases between. DNA of the CDR3: TGTGCCAGCAGCTTCCGACAGGGAGGTTTCACAGATACGCAGTATTTT. Encoded protein: CASSFRQGGFTDTQYF.

The chain carries TRBV12-3 or TRBV12-4 and TRBJ1-5, with D possibly TRBD1 on 6 matching bases. CDR3 length equals 15 residues. Trimming took off 7 bases at V and 3 bases at J, with 16 bases between the two ends. The chain's CDR3 is CASIVAGADNQPQHF. Here the CDR3 DNA reads TGTGCCAGCATCGTCGCGGGGGCAGACAATCAGCCCCAGCATTTT.

This clonotype has ten or more counts. This chain joins TRBV5-1 and TRBJ2-1, with 9 positions matching TRBD2. The CDR3 extends over 16 amino acids. With 1 base clipped from V and 3 bases from J, the junction kept 5 bases outside the gene matches. From germline, CDR1 is SGHRS and CDR2 YFSETQ. CDR3 residues: CASSLSPRGGYNEQFF. Written as DNA, the CDR3 is TGCGCCAGCAGCTTGTCACCGCGGGGGGGCTACAATGAGCAGTTCTTC.

This chain links TRBV18 with TRBJ2-7; D unclear. Germline-derived CDR1 and CDR2 are KGHSH and LQKENI. The CDR3 consists of 12 residues. Trimming shortened V by 3 bases and J by 2 bases, and 5 bases separated the two germline ends. The CDR3 bases are TGTGCCAGCTCACCGGACGCCTACGAGCAGTACTTC. This codes for CASSPDAYEQYF.

This clonotype has more than one count but fewer than ten. CDR3 protein: CATRHVDQPQHF. The DNA for the CDR3 is TGTGCCACAAGGCATGTTGATCAGCCCCAGCATTTT. The V gene is TRBV10-3, the J gene TRBJ1-5, with D uncertain. Germline CDR1 and CDR2: ENHRY and SYGVKD. The CDR3 is 12 amino acids. Trimming pared 10 bases from V and 5 bases from J, leaving 12 bases between.

J is TRBJ1-6 and V is TRBV18, with D perhaps TRBD1 (5 bases). Per germline, CDR1 KGHSH and CDR2 LQKENI. The V end lost 3 bases, the J end lost 7 bases, and 19 bases lay between the germline ends. CDR3 length: 17 amino acids. The CDR3 sequence: CASSPQMRGDRNSPLHF. The CDR3 DNA follows: TGTGCCAGCTCACCCCAGATGCGGGGGGATAGAAATTCACCCCTCCACTTT.

This clonotype was counted a few times. V is TRBV12-3 or TRBV12-4 and J is TRBJ2-1; 8 bases align to TRBD2. This CDR3 has 17 amino acids. J gave up 3 bases and V 3 bases, and 10 bases lay outside the gene matches. The CDR3 sequence: CASSLEFAGGHYNEQFF. CDR3 in DNA: TGTGCCAGCAGTTTGGAGTTTGCGGGGGGCCACTACAATGAGCAGTTCTTC.

This clonotype was seen only a few times. The chain employs TRBV12-3 or TRBV12-4 and TRBJ1-5; D might be TRBD1 (5 bases). The germline V and J ends were trimmed by 7 bases and 4 bases, with 14 bases remaining between them. The CDR3 spans 14 residues. The CDR3 coding sequence is TGTGCCAGCACCGATCTGTCAGGGAATCAGCCCCAGCATTTT. As protein: CASTDLSGNQPQHF.

The V gene is TRBV10-3, the J gene TRBJ1-2, with a weak D call TRBD1 (5 bases). V was shortened by 5 bases and J by 5 bases, with 12 bases between the two germline ends. The CDR3 length is 13 residues. CDR1 and CDR2 (germline): ENHRY, SYGVKD. The CDR3 here is CAISRGLGYGYTF. The DNA of the CDR3 is TGTGCCATCAGTCGGGGACTTGGGTATGGCTACACCTTC.

The chain is built from TRBV15 and TRBJ1-1; 9 bases match TRBD1. This CDR3 contains 15 residues. The junction had 2 bases not matched to a gene; V was cut back by 0 bases and J by 3 bases. Germline V lookup: CDR1 LNHNV, CDR2 YYDKDF (reference sequence). The CDR3 region has the DNA TGTGCCACCAGCAGAGATGGACAGGGGCACACTGAAGCTTTCTTT. Translation: CATSRDGQGHTEAFF. Full variable domain (outside the CDR3, taken from reference TRBV15 and TRBJ1-1): DAMVIQNPRYQVTQFGKPVTLSCSQTLNHNVMYWYQQKSSQAPKLLFHYYDKDFNNEADTPDNFQSRRPNTSFCFLDIRSPGLGDTAMYLCATSRDGQGHTEAFFGQGTRLTVV.

This clonotype was seen more than once but under ten times. The chain has TRBV29-1 and TRBJ2-1, with D possibly being TRBD1 (6 bases). Trimming stripped 6 bases from V and 1 base from J, with 13 bases between. The CDR3 spans 14 residues. Per the germline V gene, CDR1 is SQVTM and CDR2 is ANQGSEA. CDR3 coding DNA: TGCAGCGTCCTCAGACAGGATTCCTACAATGAGCAGTTCTTC. Protein: CSVLRQDSYNEQFF.

V gene TRBV29-1 combines with J gene TRBJ2-1, with D possibly matching TRBD2 (6 bases). V lost 5 bases and J 4 bases, leaving 9 bases between the germline ends. From germline, CDR1 is SQVTM and CDR2 ANQGSEA. This CDR3 comprises 12 residues. The CDR3 loop reads CSVSSGYNEQFF. CDR3 nucleotide sequence: TGCAGCGTTAGTAGCGGATACAATGAGCAGTTCTTC.

The chain combines TRBV5-1 with TRBJ2-7; D gene unclear. Per the germline V gene, CDR1 is SGHRS and CDR2 is YFSETQ. The length of the CDR3 is 14 residues. Trimming left V 4 bases short and J 0 bases short, with 11 bases between. CDR3 residues: CASSGNPPSYEQYF. The CDR3 coding sequence is TGCGCCAGCAGCGGTAACCCACCCTCCTACGAGCAGTACTTC.

V usage is TRBV10-3 and J usage is TRBJ1-5; D may be TRBD1 (5 bases). The V end was cut by 4 bases, the J end by 7 bases, with 8 bases between. CDR1 ENHRY and CDR2 SYGVKD come from the germline V gene. The CDR3 spans 12 residues. This CDR3 is CAISGGEQPQHF. The DNA for the CDR3 is TGTGCCATCAGTGGAGGGGAACAGCCCCAGCATTTT.

The chain couples TRBV18 to TRBJ1-2; TRBD1 is a possible D gene (5 bases). The CDR3 runs 14 residues. CDR1 and CDR2 from the germline V gene are KGHSH and LQKENI. The ends were cut back, 2 bases at V and 4 bases at J, with 11 bases in the middle. CDR3 in DNA: TGTGCCAGCTCACCAGAAAGTCAGGGCTATGGCTACACCTTC. Residues: CASSPESQGYGYTF.